A single sample gave rise to the 18 T cell receptor beta chains below, sequenced in a study of T cell repertoires in cytomegalovirus infection. MiXCR, applied by TCRdb to the reads, yields one record per CDR3 protein. The table shows roughly 200,000 distinct CDR3 sequences, with approximately 9.7% occurring only once. Sequenced sample: PBMCs. All receptors come from a human donor in good health (CMV status not recorded). Some clones in this sample may be carry-over from other donors' samples.

This clonotype was seen at least ten times. V is TRBV11-3 and J is TRBJ2-1; D gene ambiguous. The CDR3 loop spans 14 amino acids. V lost 1 base and J lost 5, with 9 bases in between. Germline CDR1 SGHNT, CDR2 YENEEA. The CDR3 DNA reads as TGTGCCAGCAGCTTAGGAGCTGGGGACAATGAGCAGTTCTTC. Translating it yields CASSLGAGDNEQFF.

This clonotype was seen a few times. The chain joins TRBV28 to TRBJ2-7; D is possibly TRBD2 (5 bases). Germline V CDR1 and CDR2: MDHEN, SYDVKM. Trimming pared 8 bases from V and 6 bases from J, leaving 14 bases between. The CDR3 is 12 amino acids. This CDR3 reads CASETTSGEQYF. For the CDR3, the DNA is TGTGCCAGCGAGACCACGAGCGGCGAGCAGTACTTC.

In the case of this clonotype: It may be a read error: a sequence one base away is much more abundant. This chain connects TRBV7-2 to TRBJ1-3; D is unclear. CDR1 SGHTA and CDR2 FQGNSA come from the germline V gene. The CDR3 has 15 amino acids. The CDR3 spells CVSSSRTGAGNTIYF. The DNA of the CDR3 is TGTGTCAGCAGCTCCCGGACGGGTGCGGGAAACACCATATATTTT.

This clonotype was counted ten times or more. The chain uses TRBV7-2 and TRBJ1-6; D remains unclear. Germline values: CDR1 SGHTA, CDR2 FQGNSA. Between the trimmed V and J ends, which lost 4 bases and 9 bases, there was a span of 7 bases. This CDR3 has 12 residues. This chain's CDR3 is CASSSVGSPLHF. In DNA, the CDR3 is TGTGCCAGCAGCTCAGTCGGTTCACCCCTCCACTTT.

On this clonotype itself: This may come from a read error, since a much larger clone is one base off. The gene calls are TRBV11-2 and TRBJ1-4; TRBD1 matches 7 bases. The germline V gene has CDR1 SGHAT and CDR2 FQNNGV. The CDR3 is made up of 14 amino acids. The CDR3: CASSYGQAFEKLLF. The CDR3 region has the DNA TGTGCCAGCAGCTATGGACAGGCTTTTGAAAAACTGCTTTTT.

Many counts were recorded for this clonotype. The chain carries TRBV29-1 and TRBJ2-1; the D is unclear. The CDR3 spans 15 residues. V gave up 4 bases and J gave up 0 bases, with 13 bases separating them. Germline CDR1 reads SQVTM; CDR2 reads ANQGSEA. The CDR3 loop is CSVVGVPLSYNEQFF. CDR3 coding DNA: TGCAGCGTTGTCGGTGTACCCCTCTCCTACAATGAGCAGTTCTTC.

The V gene is TRBV29-1, the J gene TRBJ2-3; D unresolved. Germline lookup yields CDR1 SQVTM and CDR2 ANQGSEA. This CDR3 contains 13 residues. V lost 6 bases to trimming and J lost 0 bases, with 10 bases between them. In DNA, the CDR3 is TGCAGCGTCCTCCGGTTTAGCACAGATACGCAGTATTTT. Its translation: CSVLRFSTDTQYF.

This clonotype has at least ten counts. The J gene is TRBJ1-5, the V gene TRBV6-5; D not resolved. V lost 0 bases to trimming and J lost 4 bases, with 4 bases between them. Germline V gene data show CDR1 as MNHEY and CDR2 as SVGAGI. The CDR3 loop spans 13 amino acids. The CDR3 reads CASSYSRNQPQHF. The CDR3 DNA follows: TGTGCCAGCAGTTACTCCCGGAATCAGCCCCAGCATTTT.

In this sample, this clonotype turned up many times. For the CDR3, the DNA is TGCAGTGCGGACAGGGGGATCAGCAATCAGCCCCAGCATTTT. Translated, it gives CSADRGISNQPQHF. The chain uses TRBV20-1 and TRBJ1-5; 10 bases line up with TRBD1. Per the germline V gene, CDR1 is DFQATT and CDR2 is SNEGSKA (reference sequence). V shed 6 bases, J shed 1 base, and the junction held 3 bases outside the gene matches. The CDR3 runs 14 residues.

Remarks on this clonotype: A read error may explain this, as a much larger clone is one base away. CDR3 DNA sequence: TGTGCCAGCAGCAGGACAGGAATGGGCAATCAGCCCCAGCGTTTT. This encodes CASSRTGMGNQPQRF. The chain uses TRBV7-8 and TRBJ1-5, with 7 bases fitting TRBD1. The germline gives CDR1 SGHVS, CDR2 FQNEAQ. CDR3 length: 15 residues.

This clonotype turned up a few times. The V call is TRBV30, the J call TRBJ2-1, with TRBD2 identical over 7 bases. CDR1 is GTSNPN and CDR2 is SVGIG in the germline V gene (reference sequence). V lost 0 bases, J lost 10 bases, and 12 bases stayed unmatched. CDR3 length: 15 amino acids. CDR3 residues: CAWSVGREYDGEQFF. The CDR3 region has the DNA TGTGCCTGGAGTGTAGGGCGGGAGTATGACGGCGAGCAGTTCTTC.

This clonotype has ten or more counts. The CDR3 loop reads CASSPKLNRGGHEQFF. The CDR3 bases are TGTGCCAGCAGCCCCAAGCTCAACAGGGGGGGGCATGAGCAGTTCTTC. The chain links TRBV7-2 to TRBJ2-1; perhaps TRBD1 as D (8 bases). Germline V gives CDR1 SGHTA, CDR2 FQGNSA. This CDR3 is 16 amino acids long. V was cut by 5 bases and J by 8 bases, with 22 bases left in between.

The chain has TRBV29-1 and TRBJ1-1; D gene unclear. V was clipped by 4 bases and J by 0 bases, with 9 bases between them. The CDR3 totals 13 residues. The germline V gene has CDR1 SQVTM and CDR2 ANQGSEA. The chain's CDR3 is CSVVQRMNTEAFF. DNA for the CDR3: TGCAGCGTTGTTCAGAGAATGAACACTGAAGCTTTCTTT.

This clonotype was seen many times. The chain carries TRBV7-2 and TRBJ1-2; TRBD1 might be the D (5 bases). This CDR3 spans 15 amino acids. Germline V gene data show CDR1 as SGHTA and CDR2 as FQGNSA. Trimming removed 5 bases at V and 2 bases at J, with 15 bases between. The CDR3 is CASSMGREGNYGYTF. CDR3 nucleotide sequence: TGTGCCAGCAGCATGGGACGGGAAGGCAACTATGGCTACACCTTC.

This clonotype was seen many times. The V gene is TRBV7-2, the J gene TRBJ1-2, with 10 bases that match TRBD1. Germline V gene sequence: CDR1 SGHTA, CDR2 FQGNSA. CDR3 length: 16 residues. The V gene end was trimmed by 2 bases and the J gene end by 3 bases; junction bases not matched to a gene: 6. The chain's CDR3 is CASSLLGTGAYYGYTF. The CDR3 bases are TGTGCCAGCAGCTTACTAGGGACAGGGGCGTACTATGGCTACACCTTC.

This clonotype was counted at least ten times. This chain connects TRBV28 to TRBJ2-7, with 8 bases aligning to TRBD2. This CDR3 has 13 residues. The V gene's germline CDR1 is MDHEN and CDR2 SYDVKM. The J segment lost 2 bases and the V segment lost 4 bases, leaving 1 base of the junction unmatched. Here the CDR3 DNA reads TGTGCCAGCAGTTCGGGAGGGACCTACGAGCAGTACTTC. Its translation: CASSSGGTYEQYF. Looking up the rest from reference TRBV28 and TRBJ2-7 gives the full variable domain: DVKVTQSSRYLVKRTGEKVFLECVQDMDHENMFWYRQDPGLGLRLIYFSYDVKMKEKGDIPEGYSVSREKKERFSLILESASTNQTSMYLCASSSGGTYEQYFGPGTRLTVT.

This clonotype was observed at least ten times. J is TRBJ2-3 and V is TRBV7-2, with a weak D call TRBD2 (6 bases). Trimming took 1 base from V and 6 from J, leaving 8 bases between them. This CDR3 has 13 residues. Germline CDR1 is SGHTA and CDR2 is FQGNSA. CDR3 bases: TGTGCCAGCAGCTTAGGGGCGGGGGATACGCAGTATTTT. As protein: CASSLGAGDTQYF.

This sequence joins TRBV24-1 and TRBJ2-2; possibly TRBD1 for D (6 bases). Germline V lookup: CDR1 KGHDR, CDR2 SFDVKD. The V gene lost 8 bases and the J gene lost 4 bases, with 10 bases spanning the gap. CDR3 length: 13 amino acids. CDR3 residues: CATMRTATGELFF. CDR3 DNA sequence: TGTGCCACCATGAGGACAGCCACCGGGGAGCTGTTTTTT.